Presented here are 16 T cell receptor beta chains from one specimen sequenced in a study of early T cells in non-severe SARS-CoV-2 infection. Each CDR3 protein is one row after TCRdb ran MiXCR on the 5' RACE reads. In the table there are about 31,000 distinct CDR3 sequences, 7% to 7.5% of which are singletons. The source material was whole blood, sampled at baseline. These receptors came from an adult who was a healthcare worker with PCR-confirmed SARS-CoV-2 infection or an uninfected control (not recorded which).

This clonotype was seen more than once but under ten times. The chain uses TRBV7-3 and TRBJ2-2; 10 bases map to TRBD1. V dropped 2 bases and J dropped 4; count of bases not matched to a gene: 4. The CDR3 loop spans 16 amino acids. Looked up from germline, CDR1 is SGHTA and CDR2 is FQGTGA. The chain's CDR3 is CASSLGGQGITGELFF. The CDR3 bases are TGTGCCAGCAGCTTAGGGGGACAGGGGATCACCGGGGAGCTGTTTTTT. The whole variable domain, remainder taken from reference TRBV7-3 and TRBJ2-2, is GAGVSQTPSNKVTEKGKYVELRCDPISGHTALYWYRQSLGQGPEFLIYFQGTGAADDSGLPNDRFFAVRPEGSVSTLKIQRTERGDSAVYLCASSLGGQGITGELFFGEGSRLTVL.

The chain couples TRBV7-9 to TRBJ2-5; D not resolved. Trimming removed 4 bases from V and 5 bases from J, with 17 bases in between. Germline V lookup: CDR1 SEHNR, CDR2 FQNEAQ (reference sequence). This CDR3 is built from 15 residues. In DNA form, the CDR3 reads TGTGCCAGCAGCTCTCTCGTATCGGGTGGGGAGACCCAGTACTTC. Protein product: CASSSLVSGGETQYF. The full variable domain, with the rest looked up from reference TRBV7-9 and TRBJ2-5, is DTGVSQNPRHKITKRGQNVTFRCDPISEHNRLYWYRQTLGQGPEFLTYFQNEAQLEKSRLLSDRFSAERPKGSFSTLEIQRTEQGDSAMYLCASSSLVSGGETQYFGPGTRLLVL.

This clonotype was counted ten times or more. This sequence joins TRBV19 and TRBJ2-2; D not resolved. The CDR3 covers 12 residues. Trimming took 4 bases from V and 5 from J, leaving 5 bases between them. Germline assignment: CDR1 LNHDA and CDR2 SQIVND (reference sequence). The CDR3 loop reads CASSTLTGELFF. The CDR3 DNA sequence: TGTGCCAGTAGTACCTTAACCGGGGAGCTGTTTTTT.

The V call is TRBV28, the J call TRBJ2-7; 11 bases are a match to TRBD1. The CDR3 is 15 amino acids. From germline, CDR1 is MDHEN and CDR2 SYDVKM. Trimming took 0 bases from V and 6 from J; bases not matched to a gene: 4. The CDR3 region has the DNA TGTGCCAGCAGTTTATGGGGACAGGGGGTTTTCGAGCAGTACTTC. Its protein is CASSLWGQGVFEQYF.

V is TRBV24-1 and J is TRBJ1-5; 9 bases are a match to TRBD1. Unmatched junction bases numbered 5, after V lost 9 bases and J lost 3 bases. The CDR3 length is 14 residues. Germline V gives CDR1 KGHDR, CDR2 SFDVKD. The CDR3 sequence: CATGGQGPNQPQHF. The CDR3 DNA reads TGTGCCACCGGGGGACAGGGACCCAATCAGCCCCAGCATTTT.

This clonotype showed up many times. The chain couples TRBV4-3 to TRBJ2-1, with D maybe TRBD2 (6 bases). The CDR3 is 16 residues long. Germline CDR1 reads LGHNA; CDR2 reads YSLEER. Trimming stripped 0 bases from V and 6 bases from J, with 15 bases between. The CDR3 is CASSQEAGWDSNEQFF. The CDR3 DNA follows: TGCGCCAGCAGCCAAGAAGCTGGATGGGACTCCAATGAGCAGTTCTTC.

This clonotype was seen many times. This chain connects TRBV29-1 to TRBJ2-2; maybe TRBD2 (5 bases). Trimming pared 6 bases from V and 6 bases from J, leaving 17 bases between. Germline V gives CDR1 SQVTM, CDR2 ANQGSEA. The CDR3 is 14 residues long. The CDR3, as DNA: TGCAGCGTCCCCGGACTGTTAAGCCCCGGGGAGCTGTTTTTT. It yields the protein CSVPGLLSPGELFF.

This clonotype was detected many times. J is TRBJ2-7 and V is TRBV29-1; D ambiguous. This CDR3 has 12 amino acids. CDR1 is SQVTM, CDR2 ANQGSEA, per germline. The CDR3 is CTVQGPDYEQYF. CDR3 coding DNA: TGCACCGTCCAAGGGCCTGACTACGAGCAGTACTTC.

The gene calls are TRBV5-4 and TRBJ2-3; D not resolved. The CDR3 extends over 14 amino acids. The V end was cut by 0 bases, the J end by 5 bases, with 10 bases between. Germline V gene lookup returns CDR1 SGHNT and CDR2 YYREEE (reference sequence). The CDR3 sequence is CASSLGKTGDTQYF. CDR3 nucleotide sequence: TGTGCCAGCAGCTTGGGGAAGACTGGAGATACGCAGTATTTT.

This chain joins TRBV30 and TRBJ2-3, with TRBD2 matching 8 bases. Germline CDR1 and CDR2: GTSNPN and SVGIG (reference sequence). CDR3 length: 16 residues. J was trimmed by 5 bases and V by 2 bases; bases with no gene match: 12. The CDR3 DNA reads as TGTGCCTGGAGTTTGTATCGGGAGGGCCTTGGAGATACGCAGTATTTT. The encoded protein is CAWSLYREGLGDTQYF.

The sample holds many counts of this clonotype. The chain combines TRBV4-3 with TRBJ2-2; possibly TRBD2 for D (6 bases). The V end lost 0 bases, the J end lost 5 bases, and 13 bases lay between the germline ends. The CDR3 is 16 residues long. Germline V lookup: CDR1 LGHNA, CDR2 YSLEER. The DNA for the CDR3 is TGCGCCAGCAGCCAAGATATTGCTAGCGAAACCGGGGAGCTGTTTTTT. It encodes CASSQDIASETGELFF.

Only a few counts were recorded for this clonotype. CDR3 in amino acids: CASSFGLGNTSPLHF. The CDR3 DNA reads TGTGCCAGCAGTTTCGGTTTAGGGAATACTTCACCCCTCCACTTT. This sequence joins TRBV12-3 or TRBV12-4 and TRBJ1-6; D unclear. V was shortened by 3 bases and J by 9 bases, with 15 bases between the two germline ends. This CDR3 is 15 amino acids long.

This clonotype was seen ten or more times. The chain couples TRBV5-1 to TRBJ1-1; TRBD1 agrees at 9 bases. V gave up 0 bases and J gave up 6 bases; unmatched junction bases: 6. This CDR3 contains 15 residues. The germline gives CDR1 SGHRS, CDR2 YFSETQ. CDR3 bases: TGCGCCAGCAGCTTGGCCCTGGGGACAGGGTCTGAAGCTTTCTTT. This sequence encodes CASSLALGTGSEAFF.

This clonotype occurred a few times. V and J are TRBV24-1 and TRBJ2-1, with D possibly matching TRBD1 (5 bases). The CDR3 totals 15 residues. Germline CDR1 and CDR2: KGHDR and SFDVKD. Trimming pared 3 bases from V and 1 base from J, leaving 9 bases between. The CDR3 region has the DNA TGTGCCACCAGTGATGGCGACAGATCCTACAATGAGCAGTTCTTC. Translated: CATSDGDRSYNEQFF.

The gene calls are TRBV20-1 and TRBJ1-5; D is unclear. Trimming shortened V by 6 bases and J by 8 bases, and 11 bases separated the two germline ends. The CDR3 consists of 11 residues. Germline V gene lookup returns CDR1 DFQATT and CDR2 SNEGSKA (reference sequence). This CDR3 reads CSALKGEPQHF. The CDR3 region has the DNA TGCAGTGCCCTAAAAGGCGAGCCCCAGCATTTT.

This clonotype was counted only a few times. J is TRBJ1-5 and V is TRBV28, with TRBD1 identical over 7 bases. V dropped 0 bases and J dropped 5; count of bases not matched to a gene: 4. Germline V gives CDR1 MDHEN, CDR2 SYDVKM. The CDR3 consists of 15 residues. CDR3 nucleotides: TGTGCCAGCAGTTTATGGCGGCAGGGGGATCAGCCCCAGCATTTT. It specifies CASSLWRQGDQPQHF.